Listed below are T cell receptor beta chains from one sample, sequenced in a study of shared clonotypes between healthy human individuals. The table came from immunoSEQ multiplex PCR; TCRdb's copy has only in-frame clones and leaves some out. The top ten hold less than 2% of the sample, which has approximately 2,000,000 clones, just over 90% seen once. The source material was naive CD8+ T cells from PBMCs. The receptors here all came from a man between 18 and 29 years old in good health. Some clones in this sample may be carry-over from other donors' samples. Both conserved end residues are part of each CDR3.

>14|TRBV9
CASSVGTGTYEQYF
>22|TRBV7-8
CASSPDRPYRDRELSGANVLTF
>13|TRBV10-3
CAISGGQGYEQYF
>14|TRBV7-9
CASSLGTGDDTQYF
>13|TRBV14
CASSQIPDTEAFF
>17|TRBV5-1
CASSAVGSATNTGELFF
>15|TRBV6-5
CASSTLATSTDTQYF
>13|TRBV27
CASSFGANTEAFF
>14|TRBV27
CASSYGRVQETQYF
>16|TRBV6-1
CASSGETSGSGNEQFF
>16|TRBV4-1
CASSQDLWGLTGELFF
>11|TRBV6-1
CASSVGLKLFF
>13|TRBV27
CASSLGISYEQYF
>15|TRBV19
CASSPLQGMNTEAFF
>15|TRBV10-3
CAISTGDTYTGELFF
>12|TRBV7-2
CASSLSAIEQFF
>16|TRBV27
CASSLEGQGSTGELFF
>14|TRBV11-2
CASSSGLALYEQYF
>14|TRBV6-6
CASSYGESPYEQYF
>17|TRBV5-6
CASSRTPGGGLGYGYTF
>17|TRBV11-2
CASSLAFGTGNTGELFF
>16|TRBV11-1
CASSPGLAGEGDTQYF
>15|TRBV10-3
CAISESLQGFSEQYF
>14|TRBV4-3
CASSDPHRNTEAFF
>14|TRBV28
CASRDQGSYNEQFF
>15|TRBV25-1
CASSRLAGVGETQYF